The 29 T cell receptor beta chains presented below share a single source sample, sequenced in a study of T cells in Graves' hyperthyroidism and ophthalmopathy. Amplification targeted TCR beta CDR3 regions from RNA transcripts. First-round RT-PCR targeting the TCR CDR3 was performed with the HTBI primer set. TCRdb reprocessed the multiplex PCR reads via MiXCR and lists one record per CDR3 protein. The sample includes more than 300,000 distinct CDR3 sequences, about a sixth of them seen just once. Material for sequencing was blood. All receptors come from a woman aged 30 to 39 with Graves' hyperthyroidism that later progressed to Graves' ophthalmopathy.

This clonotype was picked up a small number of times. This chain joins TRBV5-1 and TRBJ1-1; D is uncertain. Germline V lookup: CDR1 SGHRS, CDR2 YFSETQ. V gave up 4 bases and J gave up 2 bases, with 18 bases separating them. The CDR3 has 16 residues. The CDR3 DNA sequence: TGCGCCAGCAGCCCCCCAGGAACAGACCTTAACACTGAAGCTTTCTTT. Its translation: CASSPPGTDLNTEAFF.

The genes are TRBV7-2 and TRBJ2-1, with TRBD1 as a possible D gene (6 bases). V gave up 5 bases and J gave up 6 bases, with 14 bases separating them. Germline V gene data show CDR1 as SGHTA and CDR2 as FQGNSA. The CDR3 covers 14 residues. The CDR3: CASSPGTGFNEQFF. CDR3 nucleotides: TGTGCCAGCAGCCCCGGCACAGGGTTCAATGAGCAGTTCTTC.

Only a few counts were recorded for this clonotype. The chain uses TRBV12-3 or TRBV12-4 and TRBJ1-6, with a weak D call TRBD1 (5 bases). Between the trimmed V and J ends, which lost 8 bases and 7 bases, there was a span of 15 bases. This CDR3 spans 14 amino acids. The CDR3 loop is CASEKRGGNSPLHF. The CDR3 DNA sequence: TGTGCCAGCGAGAAGCGGGGGGGGAATTCACCCCTCCACTTT.

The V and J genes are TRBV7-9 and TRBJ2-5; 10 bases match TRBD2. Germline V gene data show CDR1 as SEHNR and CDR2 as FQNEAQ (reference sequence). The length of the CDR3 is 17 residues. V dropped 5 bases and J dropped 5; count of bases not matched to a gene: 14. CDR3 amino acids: CASSTLAGGLEGETQYF. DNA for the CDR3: TGTGCCAGCAGCACCTTAGCGGGGGGCCTGGAGGGTGAGACCCAGTACTTC.

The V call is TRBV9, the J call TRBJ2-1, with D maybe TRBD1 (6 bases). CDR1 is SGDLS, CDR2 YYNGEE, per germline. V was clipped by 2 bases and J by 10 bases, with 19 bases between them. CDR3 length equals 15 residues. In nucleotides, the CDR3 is TGTGCCAGCAGCGTTGGGGCAGGGGAGACCGGGGAGCAGTTCTTC. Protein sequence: CASSVGAGETGEQFF.

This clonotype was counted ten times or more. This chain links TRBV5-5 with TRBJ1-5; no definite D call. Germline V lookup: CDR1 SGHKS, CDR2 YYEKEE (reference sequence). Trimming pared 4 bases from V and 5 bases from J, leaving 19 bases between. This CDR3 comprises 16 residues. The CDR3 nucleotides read TGTGCCAGCAGCCGGACGATGGGGTCAGTCGATCAGCCCCAGCATTTT. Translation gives CASSRTMGSVDQPQHF.

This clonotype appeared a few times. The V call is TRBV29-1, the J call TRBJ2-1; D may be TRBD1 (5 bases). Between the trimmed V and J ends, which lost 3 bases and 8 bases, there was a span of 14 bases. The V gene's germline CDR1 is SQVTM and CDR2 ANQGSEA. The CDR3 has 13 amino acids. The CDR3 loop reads CSVESGFRDEQFF. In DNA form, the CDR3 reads TGCAGCGTTGAGTCAGGGTTCCGCGATGAGCAGTTCTTC.

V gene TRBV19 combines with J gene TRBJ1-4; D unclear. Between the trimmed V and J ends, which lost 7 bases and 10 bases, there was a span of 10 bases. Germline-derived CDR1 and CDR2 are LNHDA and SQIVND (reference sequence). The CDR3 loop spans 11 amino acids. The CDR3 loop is CASTSLGKLFF. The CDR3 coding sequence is TGTGCCAGTACCTCTTTGGGAAAACTGTTTTTT.

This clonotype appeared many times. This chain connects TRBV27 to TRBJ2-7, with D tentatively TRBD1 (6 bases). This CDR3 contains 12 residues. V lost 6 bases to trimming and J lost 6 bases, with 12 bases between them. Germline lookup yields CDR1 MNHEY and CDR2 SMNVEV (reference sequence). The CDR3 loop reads CASRTGSREQYF. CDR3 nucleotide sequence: TGTGCCAGCAGGACAGGATCTCGCGAGCAGTACTTC.

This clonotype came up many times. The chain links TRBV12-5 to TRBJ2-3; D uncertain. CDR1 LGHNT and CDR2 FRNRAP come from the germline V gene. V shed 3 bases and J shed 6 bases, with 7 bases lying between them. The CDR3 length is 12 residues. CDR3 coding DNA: TGTGCTAGTGGTTTTTCGGCCGATACGCAGTATTTT. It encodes CASGFSADTQYF.

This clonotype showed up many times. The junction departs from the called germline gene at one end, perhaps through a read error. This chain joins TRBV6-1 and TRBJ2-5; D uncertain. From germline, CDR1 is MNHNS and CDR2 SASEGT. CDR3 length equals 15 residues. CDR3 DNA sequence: TGTGCCAGCAGGGAAGGTGGGTTGGCACAAGAGACCCAGTACTTC. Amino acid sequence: CASREGGLAQETQYF.

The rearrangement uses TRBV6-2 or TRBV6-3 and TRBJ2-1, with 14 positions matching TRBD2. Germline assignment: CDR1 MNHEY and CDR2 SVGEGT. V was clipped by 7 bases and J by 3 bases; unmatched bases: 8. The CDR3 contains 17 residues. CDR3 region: CASTGLAGGNYYNEQFF. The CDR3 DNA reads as TGTGCCAGCACAGGACTAGCGGGAGGCAACTACTACAATGAGCAGTTCTTC.

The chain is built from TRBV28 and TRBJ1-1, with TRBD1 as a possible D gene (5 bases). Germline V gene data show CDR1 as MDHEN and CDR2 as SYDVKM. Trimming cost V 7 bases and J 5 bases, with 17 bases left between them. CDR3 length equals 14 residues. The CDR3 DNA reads TGTGCCAGCAATTTCGTCGGGAGGGGAACTGAAGCTTTCTTT. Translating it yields CASNFVGRGTEAFF.

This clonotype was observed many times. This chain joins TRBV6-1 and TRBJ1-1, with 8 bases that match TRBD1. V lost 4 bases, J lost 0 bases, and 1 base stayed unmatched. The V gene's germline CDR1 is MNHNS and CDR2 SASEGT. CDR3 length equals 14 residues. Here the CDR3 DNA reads TGTGCCAGCAGTGCGGACAGGGTGAACACTGAAGCTTTCTTT. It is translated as CASSADRVNTEAFF.

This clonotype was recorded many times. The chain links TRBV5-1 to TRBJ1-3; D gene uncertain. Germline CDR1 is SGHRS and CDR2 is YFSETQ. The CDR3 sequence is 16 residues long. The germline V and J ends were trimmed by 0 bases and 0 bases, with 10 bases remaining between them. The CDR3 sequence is CASSLERANSGNTIYF. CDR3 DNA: TGCGCCAGCAGCTTGGAGCGGGCCAACTCTGGAAACACCATATATTTT.

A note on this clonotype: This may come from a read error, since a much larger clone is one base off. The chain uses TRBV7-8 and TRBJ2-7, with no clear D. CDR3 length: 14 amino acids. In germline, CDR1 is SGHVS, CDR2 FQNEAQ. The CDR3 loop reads CANSLGLSGWEQYF. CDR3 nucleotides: TGTGCCAACAGCTTAGGTCTCTCCGGGTGGGAGCAGTACTTC.

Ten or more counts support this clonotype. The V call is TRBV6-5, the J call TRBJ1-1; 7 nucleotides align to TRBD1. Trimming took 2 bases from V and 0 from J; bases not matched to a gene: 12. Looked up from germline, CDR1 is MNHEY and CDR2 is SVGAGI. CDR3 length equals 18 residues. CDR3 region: CASSYQSSGGSMNTEAFF. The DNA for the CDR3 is TGTGCCAGCAGTTACCAGTCGTCAGGGGGAAGCATGAACACTGAAGCTTTCTTT.

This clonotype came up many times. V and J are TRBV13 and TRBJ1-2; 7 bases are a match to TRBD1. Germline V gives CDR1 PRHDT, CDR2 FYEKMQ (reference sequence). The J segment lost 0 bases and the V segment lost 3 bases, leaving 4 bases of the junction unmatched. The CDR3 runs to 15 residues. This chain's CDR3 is CASSLVTGSNYGYTF. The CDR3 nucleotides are TGTGCCAGCAGCTTGGTGACAGGGTCTAACTATGGCTACACCTTC.

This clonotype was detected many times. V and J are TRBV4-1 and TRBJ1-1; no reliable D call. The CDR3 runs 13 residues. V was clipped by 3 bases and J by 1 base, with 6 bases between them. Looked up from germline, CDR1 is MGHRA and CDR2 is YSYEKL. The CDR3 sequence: CASSQPGNTEAFF. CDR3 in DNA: TGCGCCAGCAGCCAGCCCGGGAACACTGAAGCTTTCTTT.

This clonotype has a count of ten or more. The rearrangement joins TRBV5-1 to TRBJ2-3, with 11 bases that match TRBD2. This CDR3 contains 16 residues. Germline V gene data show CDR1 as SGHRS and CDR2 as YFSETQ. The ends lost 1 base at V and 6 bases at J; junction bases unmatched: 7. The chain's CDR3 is CASSLTSGSRPDTQYF. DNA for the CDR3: TGCGCCAGCAGCTTGACTAGCGGGAGTCGACCGGATACGCAGTATTTT.

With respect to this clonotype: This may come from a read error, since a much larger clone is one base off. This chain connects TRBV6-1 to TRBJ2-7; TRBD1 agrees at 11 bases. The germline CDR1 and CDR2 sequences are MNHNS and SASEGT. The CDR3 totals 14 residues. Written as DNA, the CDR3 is TGTGCCAGCAGCGGACAGGGGGCATCCTACGAGCAGCACTTC. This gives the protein CASSGQGASYEQHF.

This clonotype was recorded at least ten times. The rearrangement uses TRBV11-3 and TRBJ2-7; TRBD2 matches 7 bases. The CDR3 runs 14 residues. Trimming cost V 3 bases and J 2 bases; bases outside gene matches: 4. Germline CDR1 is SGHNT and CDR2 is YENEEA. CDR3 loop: CASSFTRGTYEQYF. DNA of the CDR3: TGTGCCAGCAGCTTTACGCGGGGGACCTACGAGCAGTACTTC.

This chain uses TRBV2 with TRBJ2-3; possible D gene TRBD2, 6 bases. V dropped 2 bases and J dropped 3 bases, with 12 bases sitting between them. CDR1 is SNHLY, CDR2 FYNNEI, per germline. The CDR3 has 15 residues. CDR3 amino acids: CASSESGSGTDTQYF. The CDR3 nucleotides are TGTGCCAGCAGTGAAAGCGGGTCTGGTACAGATACGCAGTATTTT.

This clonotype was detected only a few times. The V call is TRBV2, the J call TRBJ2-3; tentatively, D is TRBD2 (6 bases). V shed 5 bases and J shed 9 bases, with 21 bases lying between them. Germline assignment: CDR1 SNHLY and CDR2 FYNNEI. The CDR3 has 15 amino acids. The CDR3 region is CASSRDSAGSGTQYF. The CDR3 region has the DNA TGTGCCAGCAGTCGGGACTCGGCGGGTAGTGGGACGCAGTATTTT.

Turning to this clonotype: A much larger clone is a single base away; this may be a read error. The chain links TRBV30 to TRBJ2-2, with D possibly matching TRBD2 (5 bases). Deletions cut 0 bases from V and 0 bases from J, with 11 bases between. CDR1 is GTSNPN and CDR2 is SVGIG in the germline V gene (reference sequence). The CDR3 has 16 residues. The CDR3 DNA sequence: TGTGCCTGGAGTGTCCCAACGGGAACGAACACCGGGGAGCTGTTTTTT. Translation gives CAWSVPTGTNTGELFF. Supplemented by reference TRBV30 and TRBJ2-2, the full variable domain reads SQTIHQWPATLVQPVGSPLSLECTVEGTSNPNLYWYRQAAGRGLQLLFYSVGIGQISSEVPQNLSASRPQDRQFILSSKKLLLSDSGFYLCAWSVPTGTNTGELFFGEGSRLTVL.

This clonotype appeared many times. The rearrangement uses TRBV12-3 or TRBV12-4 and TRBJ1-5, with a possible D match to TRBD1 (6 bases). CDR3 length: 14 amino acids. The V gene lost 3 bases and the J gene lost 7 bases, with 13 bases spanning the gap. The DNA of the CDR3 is TGTGCCAGCAGTTTTAACAGGGAGGGACAGCCCCAGCATTTT. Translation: CASSFNREGQPQHF.

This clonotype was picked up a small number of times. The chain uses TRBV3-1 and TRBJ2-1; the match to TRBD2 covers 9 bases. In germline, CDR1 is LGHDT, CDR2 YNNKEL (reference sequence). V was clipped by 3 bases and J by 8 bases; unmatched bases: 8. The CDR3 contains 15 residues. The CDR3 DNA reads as TGTGCCAGCAGCCAGCCGGGACTAGCCCATGATGAGCAGTTCTTC. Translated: CASSQPGLAHDEQFF.

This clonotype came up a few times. CDR3 DNA sequence: TGCAGTGCTCCAAAACAGGGGGGGAACACCGGGGAGCTGTTTTTT. This translates into CSAPKQGGNTGELFF. The chain recombines TRBV20-1 with TRBJ2-2, with 8 positions matching TRBD1. Unmatched junction bases numbered 6, after V lost 5 bases and J lost 1 base. The CDR3 length is 15 residues. Germline V lookup: CDR1 DFQATT, CDR2 SNEGSKA (reference sequence).

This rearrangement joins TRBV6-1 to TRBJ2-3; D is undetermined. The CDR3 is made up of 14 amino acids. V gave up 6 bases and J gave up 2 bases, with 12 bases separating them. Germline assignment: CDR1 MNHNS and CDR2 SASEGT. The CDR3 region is CASRLTRTTDTQYF. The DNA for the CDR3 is TGTGCCAGCAGGCTCACCCGAACCACAGATACGCAGTATTTT.